These T cell receptor beta chains were read from a single sample in a study of T-cell memory formation after mild COVID-19. TCRdb re-called the 5' RACE reads with MiXCR, one entry per CDR3 protein. The repertoire includes more than 150,000 distinct CDR3 sequences, roughly 10% of them detected once, and approximately 3.4% sits in the top ten. Material: PBMCs or a T cell subset sorted from them (not recorded which). These receptor sequences come from a man aged 18 to 30 who had mild COVID-19 (a few samples of this study predate the infection). Cell type and time point are not known. Both conserved end residues are part of each CDR3. The order of the fields is J gene, D gene, V gene, CDR3 protein. The D gene is left open where the match is weak.

TRBJ2-7 | NA | TRBV4-3 | CASSQDLITGTASYEQYF
TRBJ2-2 | NA | TRBV5-1 | CASSYDPAGSGELFF
TRBJ2-7 | NA | TRBV6-2/TRBV6-3 | CATGSGSSYEQYF
TRBJ1-1 | TRBD1 | TRBV12-3/TRBV12-4 | CASKLTGSGPEAFF
TRBJ1-5 | TRBD1 | TRBV7-2 | CASSLAGQGIIQPQHF
TRBJ1-2 | NA | TRBV7-9 | CASSRLQGNGYTF
TRBJ2-3 | TRBD1 | TRBV29-1 | CSVSEGGQVTDTQYF
TRBJ2-7 | NA | TRBV3-1 | CASSLTDSFQGKQYF
TRBJ2-6 | NA | TRBV15 | CATSRPISGANVLTF
TRBJ2-5 | TRBD2 | TRBV6-1 | CASSGGSLAGQETQYF
TRBJ1-1 | NA | TRBV4-3 | CASSQGGPRTEAFF
TRBJ1-1 | NA | TRBV5-1 | CASSLQPRGQLNTEAFF
TRBJ2-5 | NA | TRBV10-2 | CASRKPRGEETQYF
TRBJ1-5 | TRBD1 | TRBV2 | CASSVKTGGSSNQPQHF
TRBJ2-5 | TRBD1 | TRBV7-9 | CASSLGDRGPGETQYF
TRBJ1-4 | TRBD1 | TRBV9 | CASSGGQINEKLFF